This T cell receptor (beta chain) was documented in a study of cytomegalovirus exposure and HLA in healthy donors. Whole-study findings and limits: In most subjects, TCR beta sequences reportedly gave accurate predictions of HLA-A and HLA-B alleles.

This clone has just a few counts. Its antigen is unknown. The same CDR3 arises from other DNA sequences in this sample as well. Unrecorded immune exposures were likely, despite nominal health at sampling. Amplification used 60 Vbeta primers and 13 Jbeta primers. Repertoires were generated with immunoSEQ multiplex PCR, while TCRdb's copy carries only in-frame clones and drops some. The sample has roughly 120,000 clones, 6.5% to 9.5% seen once. The receptor was isolated from a woman between 40 and 50 years old in good health and CMV-seropositive. Sequences were obtained from PBMCs.

The CDR3 DNA reads TGTGCCAGCAGCGGTACTAGCGGGGGGGCGGATACGCAGTATTTT. Encoded protein: CASSGTSGGADTQYF. The V call is TRBV6-4, the J call TRBJ2-3; TRBD2 matches at 13 bases. After removal of 6 bases from V and 6 bases from J, the junction contained 6 bases not matched to a gene. CDR1 and CDR2 (germline): MRHNA, SNTAGT. This CDR3 comprises 15 residues.